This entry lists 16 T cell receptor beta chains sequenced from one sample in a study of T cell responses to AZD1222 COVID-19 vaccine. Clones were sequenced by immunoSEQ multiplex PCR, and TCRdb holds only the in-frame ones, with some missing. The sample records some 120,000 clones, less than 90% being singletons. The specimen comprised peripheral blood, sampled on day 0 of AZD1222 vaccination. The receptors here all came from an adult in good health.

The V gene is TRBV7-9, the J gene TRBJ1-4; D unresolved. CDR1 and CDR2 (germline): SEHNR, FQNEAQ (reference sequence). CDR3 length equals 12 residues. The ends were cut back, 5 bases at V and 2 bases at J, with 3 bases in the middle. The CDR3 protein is CASSRTNEKLFF. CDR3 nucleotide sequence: TGTGCCAGCAGCCGTACTAATGAAAAACTGTTTTTT. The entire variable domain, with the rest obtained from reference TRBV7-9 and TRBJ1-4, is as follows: DTGVSQNPRHKITKRGQNVTFRCDPISEHNRLYWYRQTLGQGPEFLTYFQNEAQLEKSRLLSDRFSAERPKGSFSTLEIQRTEQGDSAMYLCASSRTNEKLFFGSGTQLSVL.

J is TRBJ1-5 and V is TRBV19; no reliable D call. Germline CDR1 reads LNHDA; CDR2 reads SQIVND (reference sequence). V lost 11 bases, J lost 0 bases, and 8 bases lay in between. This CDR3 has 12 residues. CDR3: CAGGYSNQPQHF. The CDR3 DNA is TGTGCCGGAGGTTATAGCAATCAGCCCCAGCATTTT.

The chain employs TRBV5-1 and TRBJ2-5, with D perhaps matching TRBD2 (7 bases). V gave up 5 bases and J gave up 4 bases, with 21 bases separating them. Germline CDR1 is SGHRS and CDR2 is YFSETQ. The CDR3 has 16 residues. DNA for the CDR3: TGCGCCAGCAGACCTATGGGAGGGGGTAAAATAGAGACCCAGTACTTC. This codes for CASRPMGGGKIETQYF.

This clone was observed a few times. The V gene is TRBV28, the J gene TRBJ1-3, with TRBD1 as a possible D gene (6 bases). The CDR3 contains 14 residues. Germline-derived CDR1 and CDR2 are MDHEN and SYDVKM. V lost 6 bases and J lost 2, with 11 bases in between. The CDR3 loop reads CASSGQSAGNTIYF. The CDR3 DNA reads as TGTGCCAGCAGCGGACAGTCGGCTGGAAACACCATATATTTT. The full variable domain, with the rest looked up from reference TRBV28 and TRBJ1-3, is DVKVTQSSRYLVKRTGEKVFLECVQDMDHENMFWYRQDPGLGLRLIYFSYDVKMKEKGDIPEGYSVSREKKERFSLILESASTNQTSMYLCASSGQSAGNTIYFGEGSWLTVV.

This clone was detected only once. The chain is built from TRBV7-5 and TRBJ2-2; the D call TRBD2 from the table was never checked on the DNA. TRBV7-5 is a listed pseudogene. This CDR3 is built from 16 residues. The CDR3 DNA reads TGTGCCAGAAGCTTAGCTAGCGGGGGCGGCACCGGGGAGCTGTTTTTT. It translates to CARSLASGGGTGELFF.

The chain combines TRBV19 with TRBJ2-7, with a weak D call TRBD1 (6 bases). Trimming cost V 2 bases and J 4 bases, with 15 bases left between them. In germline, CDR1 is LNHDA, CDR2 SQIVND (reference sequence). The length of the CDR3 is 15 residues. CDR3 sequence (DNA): TGTGCCAGTAGTATACCCAGGGGAGCGGCTTACGAGCAGTACTTC. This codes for CASSIPRGAAYEQYF.

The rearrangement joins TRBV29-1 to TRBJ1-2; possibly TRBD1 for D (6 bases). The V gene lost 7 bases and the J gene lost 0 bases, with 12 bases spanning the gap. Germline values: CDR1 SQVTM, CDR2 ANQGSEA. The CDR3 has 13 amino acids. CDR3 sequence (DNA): TGCAGCGGACAGGTTGCGCCTAACTATGGCTACACCTTC. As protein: CSGQVAPNYGYTF.

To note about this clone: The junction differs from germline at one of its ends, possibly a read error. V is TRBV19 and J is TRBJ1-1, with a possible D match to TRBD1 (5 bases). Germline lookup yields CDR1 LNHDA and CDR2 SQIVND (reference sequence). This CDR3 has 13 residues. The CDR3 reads CASTNRGREPLSF. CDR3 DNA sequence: TGTGCCAGTACTAACCGGGGGAGGGAACCCTTGAGTTTT.

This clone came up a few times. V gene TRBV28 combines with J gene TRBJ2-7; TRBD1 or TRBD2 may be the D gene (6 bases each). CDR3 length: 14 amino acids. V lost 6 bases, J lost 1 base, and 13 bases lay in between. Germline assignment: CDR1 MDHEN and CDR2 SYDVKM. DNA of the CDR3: TGTGCCAGCAGCGAGGGGGGAGCTTCCTACGAGCAGTACTTC. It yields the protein CASSEGGASYEQYF.

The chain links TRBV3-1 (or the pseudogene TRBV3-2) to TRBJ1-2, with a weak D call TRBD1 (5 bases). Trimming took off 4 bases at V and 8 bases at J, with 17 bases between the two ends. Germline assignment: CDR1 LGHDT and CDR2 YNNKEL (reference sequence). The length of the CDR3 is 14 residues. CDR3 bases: TGTGCCAGCAGCCCAACCGACAGCCTGGAGGGCTACACCTTC. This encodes CASSPTDSLEGYTF.

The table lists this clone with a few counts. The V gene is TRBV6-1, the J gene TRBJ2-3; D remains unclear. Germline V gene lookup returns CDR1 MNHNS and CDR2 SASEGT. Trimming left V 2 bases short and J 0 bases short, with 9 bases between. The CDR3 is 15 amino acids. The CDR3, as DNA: TGTGCCAGCAGTGAACCGGTCACTAGCACAGATACGCAGTATTTT. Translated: CASSEPVTSTDTQYF.

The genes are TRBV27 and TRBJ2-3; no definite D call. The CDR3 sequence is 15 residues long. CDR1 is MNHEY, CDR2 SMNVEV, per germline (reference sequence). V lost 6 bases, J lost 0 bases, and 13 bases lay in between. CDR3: CASSQTPKSTDTQYF. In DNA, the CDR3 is TGTGCCAGCAGCCAGACACCGAAAAGCACAGATACGCAGTATTTT.

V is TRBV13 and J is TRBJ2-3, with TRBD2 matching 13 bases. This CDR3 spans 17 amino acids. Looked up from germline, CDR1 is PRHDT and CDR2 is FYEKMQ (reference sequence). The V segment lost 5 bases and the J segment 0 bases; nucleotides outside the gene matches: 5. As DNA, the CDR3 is TGTGCCAGCAGCAATAGACTAGCGGGGGGTAGCACAGATACGCAGTATTTT. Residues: CASSNRLAGGSTDTQYF.

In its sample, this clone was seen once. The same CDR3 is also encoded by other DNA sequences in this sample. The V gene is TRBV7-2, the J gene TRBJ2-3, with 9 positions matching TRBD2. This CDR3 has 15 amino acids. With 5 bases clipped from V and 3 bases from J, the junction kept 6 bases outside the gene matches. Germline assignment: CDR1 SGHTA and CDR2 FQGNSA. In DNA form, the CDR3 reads TGTGCCAGCAGCCCTAGCGGGATCGGAACAGATACGCAGTATTTT. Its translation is CASSPSGIGTDTQYF.

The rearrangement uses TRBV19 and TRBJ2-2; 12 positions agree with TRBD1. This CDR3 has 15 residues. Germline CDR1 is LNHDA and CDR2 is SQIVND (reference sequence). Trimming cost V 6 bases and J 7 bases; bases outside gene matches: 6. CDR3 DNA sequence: TGTGCCAGTAGGCCGGGACAGGGGGCCGTCGGGGAGCTGTTTTTT. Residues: CASRPGQGAVGELFF. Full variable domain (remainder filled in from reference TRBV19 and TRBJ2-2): DGGITQSPKYLFRKEGQNVTLSCEQNLNHDAMYWYRQDPGQGLRLIYYSQIVNDFQKGDIAEGYSVSREKKESFPLTVTSAQKNPTAFYLCASRPGQGAVGELFFGEGSRLTVL.

CDR3 nucleotide sequence: TGTGCCAGCAGGCCCTCGGGGGGTCGGAATCTTCAGCAGTACTTC. Translated: CASRPSGGRNLQQYF. The rearrangement links TRBV6-5 to TRBJ2-7; the match to TRBD2 covers 7 bases. This CDR3 is built from 15 residues. Germline V lookup: CDR1 MNHEY, CDR2 SVGAGI. Trimming removed 6 bases from V and 8 bases from J; junction bases left unmatched: 16.